Presented here are 20 T cell receptor beta chains from one specimen sequenced in a study of blood T cell repertoires in COVID-19. The data were produced by immunoSEQ multiplex PCR, yet TCRdb's version contains in-frame clones alone and is incomplete. The sample yields 180,000 or so clones, around 84% seen once. Sequencing used peripheral blood. Receptors originate from a woman older than 75 with acute or convalescent COVID-19.

The CDR3 here is CASMREKGTEAFF. The CDR3 DNA reads TGCGCCTCCATGCGGGAAAAGGGGACTGAAGCTTTCTTT. The J gene is TRBJ1-1, the V gene TRBV10-1; D possibly corresponds to TRBD1 (5 bases). The V end was cut by 11 bases, the J end by 5 bases, with 18 bases between. CDR1 is WNHNN and CDR2 is SYGVQD in the germline V gene (reference sequence). The CDR3 sequence is 13 residues long.

This rearrangement joins TRBV27 to TRBJ2-7, with 8 bases aligning to TRBD2. Germline-derived CDR1 and CDR2 are MNHEY and SMNVEV (reference sequence). The ends lost 3 bases at V and 0 bases at J; junction bases unmatched: 16. This CDR3 comprises 19 residues. CDR3 amino acids: CASSFHVSGGSSSSYEQYF. CDR3 bases: TGTGCCAGCAGTTTTCACGTAAGCGGGGGTTCTTCAAGCTCCTACGAGCAGTACTTC.

The rearrangement joins TRBV7-2 to TRBJ2-7, with 8 bases that match TRBD1. Trimming removed 1 base from V and 2 bases from J; junction bases left unmatched: 4. There are 15 residues in the CDR3. Germline V gives CDR1 SGHTA, CDR2 FQGNSA. The CDR3 sequence: CASSLGTGIAYEQYF. CDR3 DNA sequence: TGTGCCAGCAGCTTAGGGACAGGGATTGCCTACGAGCAGTACTTC. Full variable domain (outside the CDR3, taken from reference TRBV7-2 and TRBJ2-7): GAGVSQSPSNKVTEKGKDVELRCDPISGHTALYWYRQSLGQGLEFLIYFQGNSAPDKSGLPSDRFSAERTGGSVSTLTIQRTQQEDSAVYLCASSLGTGIAYEQYFGPGTRLTVT.

This clone was observed a single time. The CDR3 nucleotides are TGTGCCAGTAGTATTAGGCTAGCGGGAGGTGTTTACAATGAGCAGTTCTTC. Protein: CASSIRLAGGVYNEQFF. The chain links TRBV19 to TRBJ2-1; 11 nucleotides match TRBD2. CDR3 size: 17 residues. CDR1 and CDR2 from the germline V gene are LNHDA and SQIVND (reference sequence). V was clipped by 3 bases and J by 4 bases; unmatched bases: 8.

This chain links TRBV30 with TRBJ2-2; maybe TRBD1 (5 bases). Between the trimmed V and J ends, which lost 3 bases and 6 bases, there was a span of 11 bases. The CDR3 loop spans 13 amino acids. Germline lookup yields CDR1 GTSNPN and CDR2 SVGIG (reference sequence). The chain's CDR3 is CAWSLTGAGELFF. The CDR3 DNA reads as TGTGCCTGGAGCCTAACAGGAGCCGGGGAGCTGTTTTTT. Drawing the rest from reference TRBV30 and TRBJ2-2, the complete variable domain is SQTIHQWPATLVQPVGSPLSLECTVEGTSNPNLYWYRQAAGRGLQLLFYSVGIGQISSEVPQNLSASRPQDRQFILSSKKLLLSDSGFYLCAWSLTGAGELFFGEGSRLTVL.

V usage is TRBV6-6 and J usage is TRBJ2-5, with TRBD2 matching over 11 bases. Germline CDR1 reads MNHNY; CDR2 reads SVGAGI (reference sequence). J gave up 2 bases and V 6 bases, and 2 bases lay outside the gene matches. The CDR3 spans 14 residues. The CDR3 nucleotides read TGTGCCAGCAGCCGGACTAGCGGGCAAGAGACCCAGTACTTC. Protein product: CASSRTSGQETQYF.

At least ten counts were recorded for this clone. The gene calls are TRBV27 and TRBJ2-1; TRBD2 might be the D (6 bases). The germline V gene has CDR1 MNHEY and CDR2 SMNVEV (reference sequence). The CDR3 length is 14 residues. V lost 6 bases and J lost 3, with 12 bases in between. CDR3 coding DNA: TGTGCCAGCAGCCTAGCGTTATACTACAATGAGCAGTTCTTC. Its protein is CASSLALYYNEQFF.

This clone has a single count. The gene calls are TRBV7-6 and TRBJ2-2, with D possibly being TRBD1 (6 bases). The CDR3 sequence is 15 residues long. V lost 1 base and J 5 bases, leaving 11 bases between the germline ends. In germline, CDR1 is SGHVS, CDR2 FNYEAQ. CDR3 sequence: CASSLEQGSTGELFF. DNA for the CDR3: TGTGCCAGCAGCTTAGAACAGGGATCTACCGGGGAGCTGTTTTTT.

This chain links TRBV9 with TRBJ2-7, with 10 positions matching TRBD1. V lost 3 bases and J lost 3; bases outside the gene matches: 3. This CDR3 has 14 amino acids. Germline V gene data show CDR1 as SGDLS and CDR2 as YYNGEE. The CDR3, as DNA: TGTGCCAGCAGCGAGGGACAGGGGTTCTACGAGCAGTACTTC. Protein product: CASSEGQGFYEQYF. The complete variable domain, with remaining parts taken from reference TRBV9 and TRBJ2-7, reads DSGVTQTPKHLITATGQRVTLRCSPRSGDLSVYWYQQSLDQGLQFLIQYYNGEERAKGNILERFSAQQFPDLHSELNLSSLELGDSALYFCASSEGQGFYEQYFGPGTRLTVT.

The chain joins TRBV28 to TRBJ1-6, with a weak D call TRBD1 (5 bases). V gave up 6 bases and J gave up 0 bases, with 9 bases separating them. Germline lookup yields CDR1 MDHEN and CDR2 SYDVKM. The CDR3 contains 15 residues. Here the CDR3 DNA reads TGTGCCAGCAGAAAAACAGGCTCCTATAATTCACCCCTCCACTTT. Translating it yields CASRKTGSYNSPLHF.

The chain combines TRBV30 with TRBJ1-4; 7 bases agree with TRBD1. Germline V gene data show CDR1 as GTSNPN and CDR2 as SVGIG (reference sequence). The CDR3 has 14 amino acids. The V segment lost 2 bases and the J segment 1 base; nucleotides outside the gene matches: 1. CDR3 loop: CAWSWDRTNEKLFF. The CDR3 region has the DNA TGTGCCTGGAGTTGGGACAGAACTAATGAAAAACTGTTTTTT.

The chain carries TRBV6-6 and TRBJ2-2, with 7 positions matching TRBD1. Germline V gives CDR1 MNHNY, CDR2 SVGAGI (reference sequence). The CDR3 runs to 17 residues. Trimming at V came to 5 bases and at J to 7 bases, leaving 16 bases not matched to a gene. The DNA of the CDR3 is TGTGCCAGCAGTCCACGAAGACAGGGAGTCGGGGTCGGGGAGCTGTTTTTT. This encodes CASSPRRQGVGVGELFF.

The chain couples TRBV3-1 (or the pseudogene TRBV3-2) to TRBJ1-1; 10 nucleotides line up with TRBD1. Per germline, CDR1 LGHDT and CDR2 YNNKEL (reference sequence). The CDR3 length is 13 residues. Losses at the gene ends were 4 bases for V and 4 bases for J; bases not matched to a gene: 0. The CDR3 DNA reads as TGTGCCAGCAGCCGGACAGGGGGCACTGAAGCTTTCTTT. Its translation is CASSRTGGTEAFF.

The chain couples TRBV24-1 to TRBJ1-5; TRBD1 might be the D (6 bases). The CDR3 is made up of 17 amino acids. V was clipped by 2 bases and J by 2 bases, with 15 bases between them. Germline V gene data show CDR1 as KGHDR and CDR2 as SFDVKD. The CDR3 sequence is CATSDSTGKKGNQPQHF. The CDR3 nucleotides read TGTGCCACCAGTGATTCTACAGGGAAGAAGGGCAATCAGCCCCAGCATTTT.

This clone occurred once. This chain uses TRBV28 with TRBJ1-1, with TRBD1 as a possible D gene (5 bases). Germline lookup yields CDR1 MDHEN and CDR2 SYDVKM. The CDR3 contains 11 residues. Deletions cut 3 bases from V and 12 bases from J, with 11 bases between. The CDR3 protein is CASSLSRESFF. CDR3 DNA: TGTGCCAGCAGTTTGAGCAGGGAATCTTTCTTT.

The chain links TRBV5-6 to TRBJ2-1, with 8 positions matching TRBD2. Germline V gene lookup returns CDR1 SGHDT and CDR2 YYEEEE. The CDR3 totals 15 residues. Germline trimming cut 4 bases from V and 7 bases from J; bases unmatched to any gene: 10. CDR3 loop: CASSLLSGEMNEQFF. The CDR3, as DNA: TGTGCCAGCAGCCTTCTTAGCGGGGAAATGAATGAGCAGTTCTTC.

The chain has TRBV4-1 and TRBJ1-2; 9 nucleotides match TRBD1. V lost 3 bases, J lost 0 bases, and 2 bases stayed unmatched. The CDR3 runs to 15 residues. Germline CDR1 reads MGHRA; CDR2 reads YSYEKL. The CDR3 spells CASSQGQGTNYGYTF. The CDR3 nucleotides are TGCGCCAGCAGCCAGGGACAGGGAACTAACTATGGCTACACCTTC.

J is TRBJ2-7 and V is TRBV7-2; 11 bases match TRBD2. This CDR3 contains 19 residues. With V trimmed by 1 base and J by 2 bases, 13 bases remained unmatched. Germline V CDR1 and CDR2: SGHTA, FQGNSA. The CDR3 sequence: CASSLVSLGTSGRAYEQYF. CDR3 sequence (DNA): TGTGCCAGCAGCTTAGTTAGCTTGGGGACTAGCGGACGTGCCTACGAGCAGTACTTC.

This clone came up a few times. J is TRBJ2-4 and V is TRBV4-3; 12 positions match TRBD2. V lost 1 base and J lost 7; bases outside the gene matches: 11. This CDR3 has 18 residues. Germline V gene lookup returns CDR1 LGHNA and CDR2 YSLEER. CDR3 sequence (DNA): TGCGCCAGCAGCCAAGGGACGTCTAGCGGGAGGGCCCGGAACATTCAGTACTTC. Encoded protein: CASSQGTSSGRARNIQYF.

In the case of this clone: The identical CDR3 is also encoded by other nucleotide sequences in the sample. This chain joins TRBV28 and TRBJ1-2; no clear D. CDR3 length: 12 amino acids. V was cut by 3 bases and J by 3 bases, with 5 bases left in between. Germline V gives CDR1 MDHEN, CDR2 SYDVKM. This CDR3 reads CASSFRDYGYTF. The CDR3 DNA follows: TGTGCCAGCAGTTTTCGAGACTATGGCTACACCTTC.